The clone carrying this TCR beta chain was observed at least ten times. Its antigen is still unknown. Researchers tagged individual cDNA molecules with unique molecular identifiers. Via MiXCR, TCRdb re-called the 5' RACE reads, giving one row per CDR3 protein. Seen here are roughly 61,000 distinct CDR3 sequences, 10% to 14% observed once, and the top ten hold over 1.5%. This sample was taken from a study of early T cells in non-severe SARS-CoV-2 infection. Study in general: Investigators sequenced bulk RNA drawn from unsorted whole blood, and chains remained unpaired. Broader study findings: A preference for anti-spike CD8 responses marked VDJdb matching, which missed private and CD4 specificities.

The CDR3 has 15 residues. Deletions cut 4 bases from V and 1 base from J, with 13 bases between. Germline CDR1 and CDR2: SEHNR and FQNEAQ (reference sequence). The receptor was derived from an adult who was a healthcare worker with PCR-confirmed SARS-CoV-2 infection or an uninfected control (not recorded which). Sample: whole blood. V gene TRBV7-9 combines with J gene TRBJ1-1; possible D gene TRBD1, 5 bases. The CDR3 spells CASSSWTPENTEAFF. The DNA for the CDR3 is TGTGCCAGCAGCTCCTGGACACCGGAGAACACTGAAGCTTTCTTT.